This is a list of T cell receptor beta chains from one sample in a study of identical twins. Via MiXCR, TCRdb re-called the 5' RACE reads, giving one row per CDR3 protein. The sample shows roughly 500,000 distinct CDR3 sequences, roughly a fifth of them seen only once. These data are also associated with another study on T cells expressing NK-cell markers.

Sequencing was carried out using CD4+ T cells sorted from blood. These receptors came from a woman aged 18-29 years in good health. CDR3s include the opening cysteine and the closing phenylalanine or tryptophan. D genes are given only for firm matches. The listing skips clone size in some rows; elsewhere it reads once, few, many or a size class.

>few|.|TRBV7-2|15|TRBJ1-1
TGTGCCAGCAGCTTAGCTTCCCAGGGGTTCACTGAAGCTTTCTTT
CASSLASQGFTEAFF
>few|TRBD1|TRBV12-3/TRBV12-4|13|TRBJ1-1
TGTGCCAGCAGTTCTACAGGGGGGCCTGAAGCTTTCTTT
CASSSTGGPEAFF
>.|TRBD1|TRBV10-3|13|TRBJ2-5
TGTGCCATCAGTGGGACAGGAAAAGAGACCCAGTACTTC
CAISGTGKETQYF
>many|.|TRBV20-1|12|TRBJ1-1
TGCAGTGCTAGAACCTTCCAAGGTGAAGCTTTCTTT
CSARTFQGEAFF
>many|.|TRBV18|15|TRBJ1-5
TGTGCCAGCTCTGCCTCCGGGACCAAAACCTGGCGCCAGCATTTT
CASSASGTKTWRQHF
>many|.|TRBV4-2|14|TRBJ2-7
TGTGCCAGCAGCCAAGATATGGTAGGGTACGAGCAGTACTTC
CASSQDMVGYEQYF
>few|TRBD2|TRBV24-1|17|TRBJ2-1
TGTGCCACCAGTGATAGGAGTCTTAGCGGGAGGTACAATGAGCAGTTCTTC
CATSDRSLSGRYNEQFF
>.|TRBD2|TRBV6-1|15|TRBJ2-4
TGTGCCAGCAGACCTCCGGGACTAGCGAAAAACATTCAGTACTTC
CASRPPGLAKNIQYF
>few|TRBD1|TRBV12-3/TRBV12-4|15|TRBJ1-5
TGTGCCAGCAGTGAAGGGGGCGCACCCTATCAGCCCCAGCATTTT
CASSEGGAPYQPQHF
>few|.|TRBV20-1|15|TRBJ2-7
TGCAGTGCTAGAGTAGGGGTTACCAGCTCCTACGAGCAGTACTTC
CSARVGVTSSYEQYF
>.|.|TRBV20-1|13|TRBJ1-4
TGCAGTGCGCCGGGGCTAACTAATGAAAAACTGTTTTTT
CSAPGLTNEKLFF
>few|.|TRBV20-1|13|TRBJ2-1
TGCAGTCTAGTCGGTGGGCAGGGACAAGAGCAGTTCTTC
CSLVGGQGQEQFF
>.|TRBD1|TRBV20-1|15|TRBJ2-1
TGCAGTGCTAGAGAGGGGACAGGGGGGAACAATGAGCAGTTCTTC
CSAREGTGGNNEQFF
>.|.|TRBV6-4|16|TRBJ1-5
TGTGCCAACCTCCCCCAGACCTATAGTAGCAATCAGCTCCAGCATTTT
CANLPQTYSSNQLQHF
>few|.|TRBV15|14|TRBJ2-1
TGTGCCACCAGCAGAGTCGGCCAGCCCAATGAGCAGTTCTTC
CATSRVGQPNEQFF
>.|.|TRBV20-1|11|TRBJ2-7
TGCAGTGCTAGCAAGAGTAACGAGCAGTACTTC
CSASKSNEQYF
>.|.|TRBV5-1|14|TRBJ2-3
TGCGCCAGCAGCTTATCTTCATATCTAGATACGCAGTATTTT
CASSLSSYLDTQYF
>few|.|TRBV12-3/TRBV12-4|15|TRBJ1-1
TGTGCCAGCAGACTCCGGGACACGGTGAACACTGAAGCTTTCTTT
CASRLRDTVNTEAFF
>many|.|TRBV29-1|14|TRBJ1-1
TGCAGCGTTTCACAGCTAGGAATGAACACTGAAGCTTTCTTT
CSVSQLGMNTEAFF
>few|.|TRBV7-2|14|TRBJ1-5
TGTGCCAGCAGTCAACAGGATAGCAATCAGCCCCAGCATTTT
CASSQQDSNQPQHF
>.|.|TRBV30|14|TRBJ1-3
TGTGCCTGGAGTGTAGGTGGCTTTGGAAACACCATATATTTT
CAWSVGGFGNTIYF
>once|.|TRBV20-1|14|TRBJ1-4
TGCAGTGTTAGGACTGGGACATCGCATGAAAAACTGTTTTTT
CSVRTGTSHEKLFF
>few|.|TRBV7-9|14|TRBJ1-1
TGTGCCAGCAGCTTAGGACGGGAGAACACTGAAGCTTTCTTT
CASSLGRENTEAFF
>few|TRBD1|TRBV24-1|16|TRBJ2-5
TGTGCCACCAGTTTTTCCTGGGGACAGCACCAAGAGACCCAGTACTTC
CATSFSWGQHQETQYF
>.|TRBD1|TRBV7-9|12|TRBJ1-1
TGTGCCAGCAGTTCTCAGGGGGGTGAAGCTTTCTTT
CASSSQGGEAFF
>few|.|TRBV5-6|13|TRBJ1-2
TGTGCCAGCAGCTCTCGCAGGCTGTATGGCTACACCTTC
CASSSRRLYGYTF
>.|TRBD2|TRBV12-5|16|TRBJ2-5
TGTGCTAGTGGTTCGTCCGGGACTAGCGGGGCAGAGACCCAGTACTTC
CASGSSGTSGAETQYF
>many|.|TRBV6-4|12|TRBJ2-1
TGTGCCACGGCCAAGACCCGAATCGCGCGGTTCTTC
CATAKTRIARFF
>.|TRBD1|TRBV18|15|TRBJ2-1
TGTGCCAGCTCACCAATAGGGACAGGGAAGAATGAGCAGTTCTTC
CASSPIGTGKNEQFF
>.|.|TRBV7-2|16|TRBJ1-6
TGTGCCAGCAGCTTAGCATTGGAACAGGCGACCCCACCCCTCCACTTT
CASSLALEQATPPLHF
>many|.|TRBV12-3/TRBV12-4|13|TRBJ1-1
TGTGCCAGCAGTTTAGGGGGAGACACTGAAGCTTTCTTT
CASSLGGDTEAFF